This T cell receptor (beta chain) comes out of a study of T cell changes during pregnancy in multiple sclerosis. Per the germline V gene, CDR1 is MNHNS and CDR2 is SASEGT. This CDR3 contains 15 residues. The V and J ends lost 6 bases and 6 bases respectively, with 18 bases between them. Profiling relied on immunoSEQ multiplex PCR, and the TCRdb table lists in-frame clones only, not all of them. The table shows about 13,000 clones, with about 88% occurring only once. The chain combines TRBV6-1 with TRBJ1-5, with a weak D call TRBD1 (5 bases). Sample: CD8+ T cells from peripheral blood mononuclear cells, taken in the first trimester of pregnancy. The TCR originated in a female donor with multiple sclerosis, enrolled in a pregnancy study. The CDR3 protein is CASSGGGTGGQPQHF. For the CDR3, the DNA is TGTGCCAGCAGCGGGGGAGGAACCGGGGGTCAGCCCCAGCATTTT.